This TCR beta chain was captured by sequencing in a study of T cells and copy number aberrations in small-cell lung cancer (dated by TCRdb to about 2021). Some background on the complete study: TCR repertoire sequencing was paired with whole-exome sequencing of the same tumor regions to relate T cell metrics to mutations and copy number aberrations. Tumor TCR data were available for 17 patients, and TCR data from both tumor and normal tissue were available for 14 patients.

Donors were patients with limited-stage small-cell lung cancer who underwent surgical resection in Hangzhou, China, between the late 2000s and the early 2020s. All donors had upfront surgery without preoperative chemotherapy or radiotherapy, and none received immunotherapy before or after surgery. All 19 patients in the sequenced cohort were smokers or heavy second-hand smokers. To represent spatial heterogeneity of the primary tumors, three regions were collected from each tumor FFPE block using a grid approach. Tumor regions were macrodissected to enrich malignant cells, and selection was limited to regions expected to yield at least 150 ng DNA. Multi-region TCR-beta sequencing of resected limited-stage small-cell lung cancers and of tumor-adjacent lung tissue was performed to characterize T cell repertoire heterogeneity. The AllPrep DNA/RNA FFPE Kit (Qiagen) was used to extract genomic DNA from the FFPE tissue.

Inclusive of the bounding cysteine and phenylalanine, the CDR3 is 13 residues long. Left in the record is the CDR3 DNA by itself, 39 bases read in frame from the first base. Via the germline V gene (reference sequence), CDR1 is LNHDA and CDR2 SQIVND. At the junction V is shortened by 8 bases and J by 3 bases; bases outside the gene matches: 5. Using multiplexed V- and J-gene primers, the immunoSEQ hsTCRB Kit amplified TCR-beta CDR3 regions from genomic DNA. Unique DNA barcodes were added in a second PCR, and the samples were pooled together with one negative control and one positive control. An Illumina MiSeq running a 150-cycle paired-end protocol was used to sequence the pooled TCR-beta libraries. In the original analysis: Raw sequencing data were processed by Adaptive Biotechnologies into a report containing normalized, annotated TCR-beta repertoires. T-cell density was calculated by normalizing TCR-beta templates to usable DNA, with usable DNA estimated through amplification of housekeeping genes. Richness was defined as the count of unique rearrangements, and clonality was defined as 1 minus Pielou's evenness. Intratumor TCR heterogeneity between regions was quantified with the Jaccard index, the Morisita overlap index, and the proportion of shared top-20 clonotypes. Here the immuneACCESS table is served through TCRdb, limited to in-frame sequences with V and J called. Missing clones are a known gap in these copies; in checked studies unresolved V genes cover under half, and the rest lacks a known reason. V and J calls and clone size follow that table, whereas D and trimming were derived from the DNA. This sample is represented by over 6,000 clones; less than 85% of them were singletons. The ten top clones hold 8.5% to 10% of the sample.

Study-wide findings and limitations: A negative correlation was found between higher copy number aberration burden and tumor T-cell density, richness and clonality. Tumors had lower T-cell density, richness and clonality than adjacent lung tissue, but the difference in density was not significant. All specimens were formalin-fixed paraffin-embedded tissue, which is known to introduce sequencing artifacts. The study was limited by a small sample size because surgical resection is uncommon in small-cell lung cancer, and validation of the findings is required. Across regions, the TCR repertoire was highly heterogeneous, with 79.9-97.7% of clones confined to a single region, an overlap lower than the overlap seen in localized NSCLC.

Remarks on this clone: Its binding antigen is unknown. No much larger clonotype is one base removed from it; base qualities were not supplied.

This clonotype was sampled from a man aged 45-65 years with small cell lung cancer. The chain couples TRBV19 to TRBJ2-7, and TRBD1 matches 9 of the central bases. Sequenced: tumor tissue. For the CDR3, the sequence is CASLPTGGYEQYF. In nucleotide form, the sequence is TGTGCCAGTCTTCCGACAGGGGGCTACGAGCAGTACTTC.